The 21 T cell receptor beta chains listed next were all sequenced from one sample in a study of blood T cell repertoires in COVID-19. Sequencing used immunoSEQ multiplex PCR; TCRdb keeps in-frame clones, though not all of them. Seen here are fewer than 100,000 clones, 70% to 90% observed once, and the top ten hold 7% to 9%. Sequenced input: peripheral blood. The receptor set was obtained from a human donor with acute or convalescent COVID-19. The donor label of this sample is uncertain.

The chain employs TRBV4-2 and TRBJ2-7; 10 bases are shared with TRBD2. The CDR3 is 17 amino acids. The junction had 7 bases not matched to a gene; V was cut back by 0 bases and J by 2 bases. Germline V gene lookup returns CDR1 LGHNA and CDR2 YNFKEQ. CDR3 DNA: TGTGCCAGCAGCCAAGAGGCGAGCGGGGGGGCCGCCTACGAGCAGTACTTC. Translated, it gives CASSQEASGGAAYEQYF.

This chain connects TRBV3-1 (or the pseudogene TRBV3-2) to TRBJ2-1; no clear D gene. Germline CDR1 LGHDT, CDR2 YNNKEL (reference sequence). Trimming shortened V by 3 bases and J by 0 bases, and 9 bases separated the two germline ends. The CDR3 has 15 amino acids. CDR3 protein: CASSHRSLSYNEQFF. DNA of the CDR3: TGTGCCAGCAGCCACAGGTCCCTCTCCTACAATGAGCAGTTCTTC.

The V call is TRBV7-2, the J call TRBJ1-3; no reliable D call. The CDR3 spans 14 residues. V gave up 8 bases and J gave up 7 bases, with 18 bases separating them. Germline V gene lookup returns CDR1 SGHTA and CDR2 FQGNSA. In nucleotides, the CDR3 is TGTGCCAGCCGCCCGGTTGCGGGAGGCAACACCATATATTTT. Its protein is CASRPVAGGNTIYF.

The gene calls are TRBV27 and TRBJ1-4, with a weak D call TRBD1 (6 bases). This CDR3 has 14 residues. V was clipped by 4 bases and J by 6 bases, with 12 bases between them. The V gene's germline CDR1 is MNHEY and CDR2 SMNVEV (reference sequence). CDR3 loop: CASSWDILDEKLFF. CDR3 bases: TGTGCCAGCAGTTGGGACATCCTCGATGAAAAACTGTTTTTT.

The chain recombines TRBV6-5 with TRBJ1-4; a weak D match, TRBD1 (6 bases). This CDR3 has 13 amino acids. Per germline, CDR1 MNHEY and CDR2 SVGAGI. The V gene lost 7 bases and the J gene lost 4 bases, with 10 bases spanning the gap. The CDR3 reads CASTDSINEKLFF. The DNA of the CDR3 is TGTGCCAGCACGGACAGCATTAATGAAAAACTGTTTTTT.

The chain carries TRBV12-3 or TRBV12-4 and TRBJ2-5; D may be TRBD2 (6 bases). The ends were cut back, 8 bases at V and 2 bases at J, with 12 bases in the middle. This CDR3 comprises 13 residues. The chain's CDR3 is CASVGAGQETQYF. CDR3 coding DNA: TGTGCCAGCGTCGGGGCGGGACAAGAGACCCAGTACTTC.

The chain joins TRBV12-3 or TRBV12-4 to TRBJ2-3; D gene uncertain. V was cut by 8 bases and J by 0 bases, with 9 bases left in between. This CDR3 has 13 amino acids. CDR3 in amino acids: CASDSSSTDTQYF. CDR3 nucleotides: TGTGCCAGCGACTCCTCCAGCACAGATACGCAGTATTTT.

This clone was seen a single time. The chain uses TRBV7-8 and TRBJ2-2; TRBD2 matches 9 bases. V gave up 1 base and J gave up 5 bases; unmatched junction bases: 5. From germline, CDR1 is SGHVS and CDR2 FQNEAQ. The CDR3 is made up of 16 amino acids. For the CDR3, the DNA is TGTGCCAGCAGCTTAGTGCGGGGGGGAGTAACCGGGGAGCTGTTTTTT. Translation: CASSLVRGGVTGELFF.

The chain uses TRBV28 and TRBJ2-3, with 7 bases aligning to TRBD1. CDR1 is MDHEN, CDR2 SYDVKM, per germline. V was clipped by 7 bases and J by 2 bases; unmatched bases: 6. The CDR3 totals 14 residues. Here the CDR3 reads CASILTGSTDTQYF. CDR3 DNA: TGTGCCAGCATCCTGACAGGGTCCACAGATACGCAGTATTTT.

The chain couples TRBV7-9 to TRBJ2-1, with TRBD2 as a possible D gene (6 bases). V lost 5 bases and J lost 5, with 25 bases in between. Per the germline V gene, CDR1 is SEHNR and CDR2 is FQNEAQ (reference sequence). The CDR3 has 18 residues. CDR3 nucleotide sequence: TGTGCCAGCAGCGCTTTTCCCTCGCGGGGAGGTATAAACAATGAGCAGTTCTTC. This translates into CASSAFPSRGGINNEQFF.

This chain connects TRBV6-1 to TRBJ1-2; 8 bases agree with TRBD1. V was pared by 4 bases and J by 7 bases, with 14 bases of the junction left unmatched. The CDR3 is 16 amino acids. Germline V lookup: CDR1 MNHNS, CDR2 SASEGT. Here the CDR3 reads CASSGDPRGTGLGYTF. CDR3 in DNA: TGTGCCAGCAGTGGGGACCCGAGGGGGACAGGACTTGGCTACACCTTC.

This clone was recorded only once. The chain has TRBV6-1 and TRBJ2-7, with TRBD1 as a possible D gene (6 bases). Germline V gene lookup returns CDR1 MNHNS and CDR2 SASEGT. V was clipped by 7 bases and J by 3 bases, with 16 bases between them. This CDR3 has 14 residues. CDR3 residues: CASTNRDKSYEQYF. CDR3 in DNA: TGTGCCAGCACGAATCGGGACAAGAGCTACGAGCAGTACTTC.

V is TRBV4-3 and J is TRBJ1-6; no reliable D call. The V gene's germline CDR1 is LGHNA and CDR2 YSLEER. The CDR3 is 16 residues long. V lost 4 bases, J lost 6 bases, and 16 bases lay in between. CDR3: CASSPRERVGNSPLHF. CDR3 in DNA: TGCGCCAGCAGCCCAAGAGAGAGGGTCGGTAATTCACCCCTCCACTTT.

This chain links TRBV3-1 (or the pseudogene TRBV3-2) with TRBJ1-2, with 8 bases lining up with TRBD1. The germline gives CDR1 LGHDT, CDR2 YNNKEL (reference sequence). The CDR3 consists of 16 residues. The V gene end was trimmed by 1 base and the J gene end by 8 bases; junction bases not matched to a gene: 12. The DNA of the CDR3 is TGTGCCAGCAGCCAAGGACAGGGGAGGAGCGAAGGAGGCTACACCTTC. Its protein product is CASSQGQGRSEGGYTF.

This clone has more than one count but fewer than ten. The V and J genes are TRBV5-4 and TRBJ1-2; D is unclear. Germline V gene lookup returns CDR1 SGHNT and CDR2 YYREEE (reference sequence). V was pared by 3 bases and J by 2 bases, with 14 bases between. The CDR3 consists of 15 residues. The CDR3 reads CASSSLSRFNYGYTF. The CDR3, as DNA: TGTGCCAGCAGCTCACTAAGTAGGTTCAACTATGGCTACACCTTC.

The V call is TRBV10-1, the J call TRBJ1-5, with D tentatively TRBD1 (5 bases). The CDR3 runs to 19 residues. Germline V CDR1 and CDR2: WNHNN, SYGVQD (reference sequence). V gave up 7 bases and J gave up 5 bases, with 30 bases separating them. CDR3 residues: CASTTPLSWGRREDQPQHF. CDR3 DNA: TGCGCCAGCACGACTCCCCTCAGCTGGGGCAGGAGGGAGGATCAGCCCCAGCATTTT.

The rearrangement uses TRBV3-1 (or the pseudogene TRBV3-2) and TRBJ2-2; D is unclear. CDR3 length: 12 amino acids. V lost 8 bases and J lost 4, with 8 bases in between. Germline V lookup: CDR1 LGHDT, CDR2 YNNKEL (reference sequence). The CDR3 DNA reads TGTGCCAGCGACCGGAGCACCGGGGAGCTGTTTTTT. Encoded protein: CASDRSTGELFF.

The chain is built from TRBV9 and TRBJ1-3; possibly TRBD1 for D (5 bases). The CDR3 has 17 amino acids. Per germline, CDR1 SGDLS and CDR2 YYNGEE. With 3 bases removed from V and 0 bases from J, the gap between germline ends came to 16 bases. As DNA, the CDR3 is TGTGCCAGCAGCGCCCTGGGAGGACATAGCTCTGGAAACACCATATATTTT. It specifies CASSALGGHSSGNTIYF.

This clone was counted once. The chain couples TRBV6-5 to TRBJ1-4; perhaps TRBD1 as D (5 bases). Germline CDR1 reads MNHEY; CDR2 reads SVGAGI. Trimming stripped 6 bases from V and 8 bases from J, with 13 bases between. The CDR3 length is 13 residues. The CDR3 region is CASRGQGWEKLFF. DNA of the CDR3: TGTGCCAGCAGAGGGCAGGGTTGGGAAAAACTGTTTTTT.

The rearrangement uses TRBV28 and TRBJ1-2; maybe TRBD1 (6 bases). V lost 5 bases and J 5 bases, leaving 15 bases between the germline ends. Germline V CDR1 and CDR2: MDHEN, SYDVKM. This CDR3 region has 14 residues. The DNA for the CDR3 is TGTGCCAGCAGTCGGACAGTCATCAAATATGGCTACACCTTC. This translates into CASSRTVIKYGYTF.

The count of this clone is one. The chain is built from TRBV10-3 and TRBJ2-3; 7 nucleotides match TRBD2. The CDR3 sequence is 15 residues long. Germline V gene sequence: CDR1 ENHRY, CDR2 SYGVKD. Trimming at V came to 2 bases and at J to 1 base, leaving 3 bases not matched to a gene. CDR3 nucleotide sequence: TGTGCCATCAGTGAGGGAACTAGCGGCACAGATACGCAGTATTTT. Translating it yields CAISEGTSGTDTQYF.